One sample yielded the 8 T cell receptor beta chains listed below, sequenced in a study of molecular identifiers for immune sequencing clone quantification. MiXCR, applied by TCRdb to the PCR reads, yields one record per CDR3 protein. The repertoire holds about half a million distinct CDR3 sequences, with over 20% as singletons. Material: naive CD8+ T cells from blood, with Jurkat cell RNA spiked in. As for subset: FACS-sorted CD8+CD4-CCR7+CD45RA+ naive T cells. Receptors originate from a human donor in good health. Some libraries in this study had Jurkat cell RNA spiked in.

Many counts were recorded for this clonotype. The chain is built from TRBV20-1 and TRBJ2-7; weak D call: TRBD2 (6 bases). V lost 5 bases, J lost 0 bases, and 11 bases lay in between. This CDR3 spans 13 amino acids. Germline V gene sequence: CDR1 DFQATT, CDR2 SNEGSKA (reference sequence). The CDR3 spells CSAPGGVSYEQYF. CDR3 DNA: TGCAGTGCTCCCGGGGGAGTCTCCTACGAGCAGTACTTC.

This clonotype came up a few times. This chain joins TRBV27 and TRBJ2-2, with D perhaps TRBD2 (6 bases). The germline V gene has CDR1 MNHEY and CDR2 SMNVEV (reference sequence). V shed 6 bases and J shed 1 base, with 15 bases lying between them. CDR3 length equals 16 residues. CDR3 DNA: TGTGCCAGCAGACCCGGCCCGGGACTGAACACCGGGGAGCTGTTTTTT. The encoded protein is CASRPGPGLNTGELFF.

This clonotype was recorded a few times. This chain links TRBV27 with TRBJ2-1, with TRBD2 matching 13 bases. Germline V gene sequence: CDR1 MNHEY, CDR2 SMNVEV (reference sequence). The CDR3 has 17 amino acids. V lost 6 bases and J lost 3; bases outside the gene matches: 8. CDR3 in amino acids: CASRTGTSGAHYNEQFF. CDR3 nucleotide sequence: TGTGCCAGCAGAACCGGGACTAGCGGGGCACACTACAATGAGCAGTTCTTC.

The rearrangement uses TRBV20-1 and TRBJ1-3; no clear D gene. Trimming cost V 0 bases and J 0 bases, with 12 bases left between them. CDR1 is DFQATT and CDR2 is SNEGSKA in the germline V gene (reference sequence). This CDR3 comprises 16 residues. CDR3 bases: TGCAGTGCTAGAGATCTCGGGGTGGCCTCTGGAAACACCATATATTTT. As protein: CSARDLGVASGNTIYF.

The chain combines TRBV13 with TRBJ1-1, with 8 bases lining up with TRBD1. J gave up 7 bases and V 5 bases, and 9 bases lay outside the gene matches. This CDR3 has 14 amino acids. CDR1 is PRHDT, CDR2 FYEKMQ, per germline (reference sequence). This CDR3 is CASSAGGGSSEAFF. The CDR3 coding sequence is TGTGCCAGCAGCGCAGGGGGCGGAAGCAGTGAAGCTTTCTTT.

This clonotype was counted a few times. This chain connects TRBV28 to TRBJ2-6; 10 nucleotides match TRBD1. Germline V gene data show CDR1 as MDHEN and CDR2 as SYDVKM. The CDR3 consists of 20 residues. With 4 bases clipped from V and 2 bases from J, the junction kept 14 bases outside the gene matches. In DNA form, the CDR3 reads TGTGCCAGCAGTTATCAGACCGGGACAGGGGTATTTGCTGGGGCCAACGTCCTGACTTTC. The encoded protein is CASSYQTGTGVFAGANVLTF.

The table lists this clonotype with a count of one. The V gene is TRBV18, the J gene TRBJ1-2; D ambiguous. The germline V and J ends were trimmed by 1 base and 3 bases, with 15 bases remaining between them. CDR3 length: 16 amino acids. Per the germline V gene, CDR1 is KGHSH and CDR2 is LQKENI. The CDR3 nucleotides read TGTGCCAGCTCACCACGGTCGGAGAGCTTTCACTATGGCTACACCTTC. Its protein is CASSPRSESFHYGYTF.

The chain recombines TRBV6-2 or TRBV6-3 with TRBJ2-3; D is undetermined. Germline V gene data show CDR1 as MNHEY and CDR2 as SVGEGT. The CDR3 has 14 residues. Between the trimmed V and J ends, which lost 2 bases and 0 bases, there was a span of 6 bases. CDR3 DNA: TGTGCCAGCAGTTACCCTTCTAGCACAGATACGCAGTATTTT. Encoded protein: CASSYPSSTDTQYF.